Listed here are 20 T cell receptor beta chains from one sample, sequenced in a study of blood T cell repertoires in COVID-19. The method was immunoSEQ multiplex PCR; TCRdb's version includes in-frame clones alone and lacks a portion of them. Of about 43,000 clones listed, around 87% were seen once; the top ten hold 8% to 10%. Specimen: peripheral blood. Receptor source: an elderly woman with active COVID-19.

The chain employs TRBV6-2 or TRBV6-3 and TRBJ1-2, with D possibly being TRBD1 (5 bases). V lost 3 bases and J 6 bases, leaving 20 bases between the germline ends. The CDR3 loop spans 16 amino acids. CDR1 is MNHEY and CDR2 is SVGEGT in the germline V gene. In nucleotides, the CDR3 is TGTGCCAGCAGTTATGGAGGGACGGGAAGTGGTCATGGCTACACCTTC. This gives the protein CASSYGGTGSGHGYTF.

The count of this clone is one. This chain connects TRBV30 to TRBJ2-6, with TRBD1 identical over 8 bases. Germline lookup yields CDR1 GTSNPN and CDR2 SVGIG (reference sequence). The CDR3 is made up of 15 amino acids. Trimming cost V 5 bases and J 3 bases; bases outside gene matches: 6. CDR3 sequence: CAWAKQGVGANVLTF. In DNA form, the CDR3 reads TGTGCCTGGGCTAAACAGGGGGTTGGGGCCAACGTCCTGACTTTC.

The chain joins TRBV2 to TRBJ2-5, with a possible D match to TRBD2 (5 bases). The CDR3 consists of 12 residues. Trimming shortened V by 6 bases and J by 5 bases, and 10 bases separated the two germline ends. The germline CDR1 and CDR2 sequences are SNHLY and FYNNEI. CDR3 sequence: CASRRDTETQYF. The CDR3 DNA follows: TGTGCCAGCAGGAGGGATACGGAGACCCAGTACTTC.

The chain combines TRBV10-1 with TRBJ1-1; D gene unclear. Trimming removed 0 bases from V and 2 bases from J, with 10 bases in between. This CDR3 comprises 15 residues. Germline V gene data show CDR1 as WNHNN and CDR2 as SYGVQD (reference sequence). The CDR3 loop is CASSESGQVNTEAFF. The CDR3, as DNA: TGCGCCAGCAGTGAGTCCGGCCAGGTCAACACTGAAGCTTTCTTT.

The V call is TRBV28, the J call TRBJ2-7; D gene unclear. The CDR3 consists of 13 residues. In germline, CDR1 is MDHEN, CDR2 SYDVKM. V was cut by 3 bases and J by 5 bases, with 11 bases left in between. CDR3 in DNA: TGTGCCAGCAGTTTTTTCTCCCTCGACGAGCAGTACTTC. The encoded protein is CASSFFSLDEQYF.

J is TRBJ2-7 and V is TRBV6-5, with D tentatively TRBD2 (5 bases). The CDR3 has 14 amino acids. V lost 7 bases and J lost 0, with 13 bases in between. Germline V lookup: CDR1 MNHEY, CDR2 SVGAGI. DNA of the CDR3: TGTGCCAGCACTCCCGGCGGGTTCTCCTACGAGCAGTACTTC. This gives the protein CASTPGGFSYEQYF.

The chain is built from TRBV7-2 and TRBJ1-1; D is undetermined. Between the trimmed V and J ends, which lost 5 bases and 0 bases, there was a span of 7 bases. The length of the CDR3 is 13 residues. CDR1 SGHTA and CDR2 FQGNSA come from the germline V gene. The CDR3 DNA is TGTGCCAGCAGCGTACAGATGAACACTGAAGCTTTCTTT. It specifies CASSVQMNTEAFF.

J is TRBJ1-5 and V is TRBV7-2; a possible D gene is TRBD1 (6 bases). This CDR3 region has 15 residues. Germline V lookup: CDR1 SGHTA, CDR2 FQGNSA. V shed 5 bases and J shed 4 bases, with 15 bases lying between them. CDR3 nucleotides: TGTGCCAGCAGCCTCGAAGGGGGTTGGAATCAGCCCCAGCATTTT. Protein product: CASSLEGGWNQPQHF.

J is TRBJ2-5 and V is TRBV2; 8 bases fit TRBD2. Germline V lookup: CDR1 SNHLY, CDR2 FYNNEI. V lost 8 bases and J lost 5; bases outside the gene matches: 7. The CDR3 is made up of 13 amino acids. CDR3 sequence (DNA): TGTGCCAGCGGACGGGGGGGATGGGAGACCCAGTACTTC. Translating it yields CASGRGGWETQYF.

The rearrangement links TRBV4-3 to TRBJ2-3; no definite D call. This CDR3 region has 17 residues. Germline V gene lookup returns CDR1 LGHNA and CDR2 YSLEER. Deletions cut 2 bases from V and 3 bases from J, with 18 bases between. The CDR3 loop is CASSQLASSQGTDTQYF. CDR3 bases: TGCGCCAGCAGCCAATTAGCCAGCTCACAAGGTACAGATACGCAGTATTTT.

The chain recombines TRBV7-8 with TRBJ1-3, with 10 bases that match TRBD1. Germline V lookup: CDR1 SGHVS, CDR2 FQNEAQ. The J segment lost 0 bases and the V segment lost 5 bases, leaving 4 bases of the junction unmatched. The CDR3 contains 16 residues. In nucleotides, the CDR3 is TGTGCCAGCAGCCTGGACAGGGGGGACTCTGGAAACACCATATATTTT. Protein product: CASSLDRGDSGNTIYF.

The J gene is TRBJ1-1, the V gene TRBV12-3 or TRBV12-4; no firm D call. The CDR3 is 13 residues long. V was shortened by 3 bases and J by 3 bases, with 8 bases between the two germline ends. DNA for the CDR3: TGTGCCAGCAGTTTCGGAGAGGACACTGAAGCTTTCTTT. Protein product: CASSFGEDTEAFF.

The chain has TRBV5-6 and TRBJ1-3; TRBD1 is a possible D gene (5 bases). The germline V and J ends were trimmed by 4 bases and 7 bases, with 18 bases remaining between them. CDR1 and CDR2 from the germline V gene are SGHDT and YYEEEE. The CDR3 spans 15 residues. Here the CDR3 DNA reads TGTGCCAGCAGCGAACGACAGTTGGTAGGGAACACCATATATTTT. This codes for CASSERQLVGNTIYF.

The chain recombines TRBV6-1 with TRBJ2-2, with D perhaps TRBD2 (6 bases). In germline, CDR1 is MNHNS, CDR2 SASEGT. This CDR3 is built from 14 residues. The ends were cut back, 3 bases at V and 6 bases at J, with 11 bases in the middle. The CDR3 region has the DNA TGTGCCAGCAGTGAGTTTTCGGGAGCCGGGGAGCTGTTTTTT. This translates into CASSEFSGAGELFF.

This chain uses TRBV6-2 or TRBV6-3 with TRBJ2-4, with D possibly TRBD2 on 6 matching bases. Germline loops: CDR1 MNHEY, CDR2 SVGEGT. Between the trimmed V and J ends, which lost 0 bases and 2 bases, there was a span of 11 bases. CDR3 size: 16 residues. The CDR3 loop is CASSYSPGRTKNIQYF. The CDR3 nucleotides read TGTGCCAGCAGTTACTCACCAGGGAGGACCAAAAACATTCAGTACTTC.

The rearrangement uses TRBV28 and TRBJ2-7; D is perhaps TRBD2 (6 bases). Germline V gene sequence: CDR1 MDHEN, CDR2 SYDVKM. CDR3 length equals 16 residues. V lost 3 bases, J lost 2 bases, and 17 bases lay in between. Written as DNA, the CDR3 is TGTGCCAGCAGTTTTTACGGGAGTGGAAGTCCCTACGAGCAGTACTTC. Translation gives CASSFYGSGSPYEQYF.

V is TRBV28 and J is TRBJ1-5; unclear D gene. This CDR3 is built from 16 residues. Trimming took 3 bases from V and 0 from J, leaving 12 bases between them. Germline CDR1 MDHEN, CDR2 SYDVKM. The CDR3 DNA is TGTGCCAGCAGTTTTTCTGGGCTTTATAGCAATCAGCCCCAGCATTTT. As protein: CASSFSGLYSNQPQHF.

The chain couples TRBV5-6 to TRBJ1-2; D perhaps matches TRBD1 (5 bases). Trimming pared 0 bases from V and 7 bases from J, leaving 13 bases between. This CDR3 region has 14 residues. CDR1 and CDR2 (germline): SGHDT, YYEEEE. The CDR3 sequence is CASSLGYQGFGYTF. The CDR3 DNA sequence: TGTGCCAGCAGCTTGGGGTACCAGGGCTTTGGCTACACCTTC.

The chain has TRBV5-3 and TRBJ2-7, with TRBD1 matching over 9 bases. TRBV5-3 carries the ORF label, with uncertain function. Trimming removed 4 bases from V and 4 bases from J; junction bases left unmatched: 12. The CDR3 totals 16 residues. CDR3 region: CARSGHRDRARYEQYF. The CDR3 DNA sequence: TGTGCCAGAAGCGGTCACCGGGACAGGGCCCGGTACGAGCAGTACTTC.

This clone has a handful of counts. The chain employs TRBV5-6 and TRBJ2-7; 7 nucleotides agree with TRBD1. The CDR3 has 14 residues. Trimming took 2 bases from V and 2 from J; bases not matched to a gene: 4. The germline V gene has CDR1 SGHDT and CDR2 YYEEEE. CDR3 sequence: CASSLRDSPYEQYF. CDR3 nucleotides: TGTGCCAGCAGCTTAAGGGACAGCCCCTACGAGCAGTACTTC.